This T cell receptor (beta chain) emerged from a study of Ad26.COV2.S vaccination and SARS-CoV-2 variants. Study-level background: A COV1001 Ad26.COV2.S trial-arm participant provided the sample. Participants got Ad26.COV2.S intramuscularly, once or twice 56 days apart.

Here immunoSEQ multiplex PCR was the method, and the copy in TCRdb shows in-frame clones only, minus some. The table has hundreds of thousands of clones, 87% seen once; the top ten hold roughly 3.2%. The treatment: about 20 received Ad26.COV2.S at low or high dose, single or two shots; roughly five received placebo; per-sample allocation not given. Samples were taken on day 63 after the first vaccine or placebo injection. Germline V gives CDR1 LGHDT, CDR2 YNNKEL (reference sequence). The V end lost 4 bases, the J end lost 2 bases, and 15 bases lay between the germline ends. This CDR3 contains 16 residues.

This specimen was peripheral blood, taken in a trial of Ad26.COV2.S vaccine versus placebo. The rearrangement joins TRBV3-1 (or the pseudogene TRBV3-2) to TRBJ1-3, with no clear D. The TCR comes from a person between 18 and 60 years old who received the Ad26.COV2.S COVID-19 vaccine or a placebo. DNA of the CDR3: TGTGCCAGCAGCCCGAGCCCGGTGGGAGCTGGAAACACCATATATTTT. This encodes CASSPSPVGAGNTIYF.